The 22 T cell receptor beta chains below all came from one sample that was sequenced in a study of blood T cells in healthy people across ages. Combining a sample-barcoded 5' primer with a J-beta primer mix, a second PCR ran for about 7 to 12 cycles. TCRdb re-analysed the 5' RACE reads in MiXCR, keeping a single row per CDR3 protein. Of some 850,000 distinct CDR3 sequences listed, under 30% are singletons. The data were also submitted as part of a second study, on T cells of mothers and their children.

The source material was blood. These receptors were collected from a boy younger than 18 in good health.

A few counts support this clonotype. The genes are TRBV28 and TRBJ1-5, with TRBD1 matching over 9 bases. The CDR3 is made up of 15 amino acids. V dropped 6 bases and J dropped 0; count of bases not matched to a gene: 3. Germline CDR1 reads MDHEN; CDR2 reads SYDVKM. The CDR3 loop is CASRGTGHSNQPQHF. CDR3 nucleotides: TGTGCCAGCAGGGGGACAGGGCATAGCAATCAGCCCCAGCATTTT. The full variable domain, rest sourced from reference TRBV28 and TRBJ1-5, is DVKVTQSSRYLVKRTGEKVFLECVQDMDHENMFWYRQDPGLGLRLIYFSYDVKMKEKGDIPEGYSVSREKKERFSLILESASTNQTSMYLCASRGTGHSNQPQHFGDGTRLSIL.

The gene calls are TRBV5-1 and TRBJ2-3; D is perhaps TRBD2 (6 bases). Trimming removed 3 bases at V and 7 bases at J, with 18 bases between. From germline, CDR1 is SGHRS and CDR2 YFSETQ. This CDR3 has 15 residues. CDR3 coding DNA: TGCGCCAGCAGCTCGGGGACTGCTAGTGTGAATACGCAGTATTTT. It encodes CASSSGTASVNTQYF.

In this sample, this clonotype turned up a few times. The genes are TRBV14 and TRBJ2-1, with TRBD2 matching 9 bases. The V gene's germline CDR1 is SGHDN and CDR2 FVKESK. CDR3 length equals 16 residues. The V and J ends lost 0 bases and 8 bases, in that order; junction bases with no gene match: 8. The CDR3 DNA follows: TGTGCCAGCAGCCAAGATGGGCGGGGGGGTGGCGATGAGCAGTTCTTC. Amino acids: CASSQDGRGGGDEQFF. Full variable domain (remainder filled in from reference TRBV14 and TRBJ2-1): EAGVTQFPSHSVIEKGQTVTLRCDPISGHDNLYWYRRVMGKEIKFLLHFVKESKQDESGMPNNRFLAERTGGTYSTLKVQPAELEDSGVYFCASSQDGRGGGDEQFFGPGTRLTVL.

This clonotype was counted a few times. V and J are TRBV4-1 and TRBJ2-4, with 10 bases that match TRBD1. The junction had 8 bases not matched to a gene; V was cut back by 3 bases and J by 6 bases. The CDR3 runs to 16 residues. Germline assignment: CDR1 MGHRA and CDR2 YSYEKL. CDR3 region: CASSHRQGAYRNIQYF. The CDR3 DNA follows: TGCGCCAGCAGCCACCGACAGGGGGCTTACAGAAACATTCAGTACTTC.

The chain combines TRBV5-6 with TRBJ2-2; D call uncertain. Germline V lookup: CDR1 SGHDT, CDR2 YYEEEE. The CDR3 has 12 amino acids. The germline V and J ends were trimmed by 4 bases and 13 bases, with 14 bases remaining between them. DNA for the CDR3: TGTGCCAGCAGCCTTGGACCCCCTGGGCTGTTTTTT. As protein: CASSLGPPGLFF.

The sample holds many counts of this clonotype. V gene TRBV12-3 or TRBV12-4 combines with J gene TRBJ2-3, with D possibly called TRBD1 or TRBD2 (5 bases each). CDR3 length: 13 amino acids. The V and J ends lost 3 bases and 6 bases respectively, with 10 bases between them. DNA for the CDR3: TGTGCCAGCAGTTTTTACAGGAGGGATACGCAGTATTTT. Its protein is CASSFYRRDTQYF.

This rearrangement joins TRBV20-1 to TRBJ2-3; D is tentatively TRBD1 or TRBD2 (6 bases each). Germline V gene data show CDR1 as DFQATT and CDR2 as SNEGSKA (reference sequence). This CDR3 is 16 amino acids long. Trimming cost V 3 bases and J 0 bases, with 16 bases left between them. The CDR3, as DNA: TGCAGTGCTAGTTGGGGGGCGGCACCTAGCACAGATACGCAGTATTTT. This sequence encodes CSASWGAAPSTDTQYF.

This clonotype came up a few times. CDR3 DNA: TGTGCCACCAGCAGCCCCCGGGGGGGCGGAAGCAATCAGCCCCAGCATTTT. The encoded protein is CATSSPRGGGSNQPQHF. V and J are TRBV15 and TRBJ1-5, with D perhaps TRBD1 (6 bases). V shed 3 bases and J shed 1 base, with 16 bases lying between them. Looked up from germline, CDR1 is LNHNV and CDR2 is YYDKDF (reference sequence). The CDR3 has 17 amino acids.

This clonotype was recorded a few times. V is TRBV20-1 and J is TRBJ1-2; D is unresolved. This CDR3 has 16 residues. Germline V CDR1 and CDR2: DFQATT, SNEGSKA (reference sequence). The V end lost 0 bases, the J end lost 1 base, and 15 bases lay between the germline ends. The CDR3 loop reads CSARDQPGMNNYGYTF. CDR3 coding DNA: TGCAGTGCTAGAGATCAGCCCGGGATGAATAACTATGGCTACACCTTC.

The V gene is TRBV14, the J gene TRBJ1-2, with D possibly being TRBD1 (5 bases). V was trimmed by 2 bases and J by 10 bases, leaving 8 bases between them. The CDR3 is made up of 11 amino acids. Germline loops: CDR1 SGHDN, CDR2 FVKESK. The chain's CDR3 is CASSQWGFYTF. The CDR3 DNA follows: TGTGCCAGCAGCCAATGGGGGTTCTACACCTTC.

This chain connects TRBV5-1 to TRBJ2-1, with D possibly TRBD1 on 5 matching bases. The ends were cut back, 0 bases at V and 5 bases at J, with 9 bases in the middle. This CDR3 region has 14 residues. Germline CDR1 reads SGHRS; CDR2 reads YFSETQ. The CDR3 region has the DNA TGCGCCAGCAGCTTGGAGGACACCCACAATGAGCAGTTCTTC. Its translation: CASSLEDTHNEQFF.

This clonotype was observed a handful of times. Written as DNA, the CDR3 is TGCGCCAGCAGCTTGTTGCCACCGGACGGCTCCAGCACAGATACGCAGTATTTT. Its protein is CASSLLPPDGSSTDTQYF. V is TRBV5-1 and J is TRBJ2-3; D uncertain. CDR3 length: 18 residues. Germline CDR1 SGHRS, CDR2 YFSETQ. V lost 1 base to trimming and J lost 0 bases, with 18 bases between them.

The V gene is TRBV10-3, the J gene TRBJ2-6; D is undetermined. Per the germline V gene, CDR1 is ENHRY and CDR2 is SYGVKD. The length of the CDR3 is 15 residues. The V end lost 2 bases, the J end lost 1 base, and 6 bases lay between the germline ends. This CDR3 is CAISEVDSGANVLTF. The CDR3 DNA reads as TGTGCCATCAGTGAGGTTGATTCTGGGGCCAACGTCCTGACTTTC.

V and J are TRBV21-1 and TRBJ1-4; TRBD1 is taken as the D call from the table, unchecked against the DNA. TRBV21-1 is classified as a pseudogene. This CDR3 is built from 13 residues. In DNA form, the CDR3 reads TGTGCCAGCTCCCATGGGGCCGGTGAAAAACTGTTTTTT. Protein product: CASSHGAGEKLFF.

This clonotype came up many times. CDR3 in DNA: TGTGCCAGCTCCACGCCGGGATCGAACACCGGGGAGCTGTTTTTT. Its protein is CASSTPGSNTGELFF. This chain joins TRBV7-9 and TRBJ2-2; D perhaps matches TRBD2 (5 bases). This CDR3 spans 15 amino acids. The germline CDR1 and CDR2 sequences are SEHNR and FQNEAQ (reference sequence). Trimming removed 8 bases from V and 0 bases from J, with 13 bases in between.

CDR3 in amino acids: CASSFTGGGNEQFF. The CDR3 DNA follows: TGCGCCAGCAGCTTCACAGGGGGGGGCAATGAGCAGTTCTTC. V usage is TRBV5-1 and J usage is TRBJ2-1; maybe TRBD1 (8 bases). V lost 2 bases and J 6 bases, leaving 12 bases between the germline ends. Germline V gene data show CDR1 as SGHRS and CDR2 as YFSETQ. This CDR3 is built from 14 residues.

The rearrangement links TRBV7-3 to TRBJ2-7; D gene ambiguous. The J call may be wrong; the DNA end is better matched by TRBJ2-5. Germline lookup yields CDR1 SGHTA and CDR2 FQGTGA. There are 14 residues in the CDR3. The CDR3 bases are TGTGCCAGCAGCTCAACTGCGGAAGGAGAGACCCAGTACTTC. Protein product: CASSSTAEGETQYF.

The V and J genes are TRBV6-1 and TRBJ2-5; 12 nucleotides agree with TRBD2. The CDR3 is 16 amino acids. Germline loops: CDR1 MNHNS, CDR2 SASEGT. J gave up 1 base and V 9 bases, and 9 bases lay outside the gene matches. The CDR3 spells CARDPSGGAVQETQYF. DNA of the CDR3: TGTGCCAGGGACCCTAGCGGGGGGGCCGTCCAAGAGACCCAGTACTTC.

Only a few counts were recorded for this clonotype. The genes are TRBV20-1 and TRBJ2-5; tentative D call: TRBD2 (6 bases). The J call may not be correct, given that the DNA end is closer to TRBJ2-7. This CDR3 region has 12 residues. The germline gives CDR1 DFQATT, CDR2 SNEGSKA (reference sequence). The CDR3 coding sequence is TGCAGTGCTAGCCCGGGGGCCTACGAGCAGTACTTC. Its translation is CSASPGAYEQYF.

This chain uses TRBV6-1 with TRBJ2-7; 8 bases line up with TRBD1. This CDR3 contains 15 residues. Germline values: CDR1 MNHNS, CDR2 SASEGT. J lost 2 bases, V lost 5 bases, and 8 bases had no gene match. The CDR3 reads CASSRIETGAYEQYF. Written as DNA, the CDR3 is TGTGCCAGCAGTAGGATCGAGACAGGGGCCTACGAGCAGTACTTC.

This clonotype was detected only a few times. The rearrangement uses TRBV2 and TRBJ1-2; a possible D gene is TRBD1 (6 bases). The V end lost 7 bases, the J end lost 0 bases, and 12 bases lay between the germline ends. The CDR3 sequence is 14 residues long. Germline-derived CDR1 and CDR2 are SNHLY and FYNNEI. The CDR3 DNA reads TGTGCCAGCAAGCGGACAGATGCTAACTATGGCTACACCTTC. The encoded protein is CASKRTDANYGYTF.

The CDR3 spells CASSQDLRGIPYNEQFF. The CDR3 coding sequence is TGCGCCAGCAGCCAAGATCTAAGGGGGATCCCCTACAATGAGCAGTTCTTC. The chain has TRBV4-1 and TRBJ2-1, with a tentative D call TRBD1 (6 bases). The CDR3 length is 17 residues. The germline gives CDR1 MGHRA, CDR2 YSYEKL. V was clipped by 0 bases and J by 2 bases, with 14 bases between them.